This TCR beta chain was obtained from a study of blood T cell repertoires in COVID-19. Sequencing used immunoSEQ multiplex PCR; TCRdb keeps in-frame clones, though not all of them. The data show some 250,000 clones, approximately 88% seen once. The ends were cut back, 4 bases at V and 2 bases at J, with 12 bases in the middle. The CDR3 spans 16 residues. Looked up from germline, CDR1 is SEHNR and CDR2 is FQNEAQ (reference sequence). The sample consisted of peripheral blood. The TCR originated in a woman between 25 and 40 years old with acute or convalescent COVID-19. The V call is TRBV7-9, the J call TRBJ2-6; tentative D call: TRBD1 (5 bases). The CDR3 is CASSYARGAGANVLTF. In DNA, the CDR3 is TGTGCCAGCAGCTACGCAAGGGGTGCTGGGGCCAACGTCCTGACTTTC. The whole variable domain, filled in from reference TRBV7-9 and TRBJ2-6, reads DTGVSQNPRHKITKRGQNVTFRCDPISEHNRLYWYRQTLGQGPEFLTYFQNEAQLEKSRLLSDRFSAERPKGSFSTLEIQRTEQGDSAMYLCASSYARGAGANVLTFGAGSRLTVL.